This section outlines one T cell receptor (beta chain) sequence together with its context. The antigen is undetermined. This sample was included in a study of radiotherapy plus CTLA-4 blockade in lung cancer. The junction had 9 bases not matched to a gene; V was cut back by 4 bases and J by 2 bases. The CDR3 runs 15 residues. Germline-derived CDR1 and CDR2 are SQVTM and ANQGSEA. Study results and limitations: Radiotherapy was combined with ipilimumab, and tumor-derived TCR clones then expanded in blood.

Here immunoSEQ multiplex PCR was the method, and the copy in TCRdb shows in-frame clones only, minus some. In the table there are around 56,000 clones, less than 85% of which are singletons. The chain combines TRBV29-1 with TRBJ1-2, with 8 bases fitting TRBD1. This TCR was sampled from a human donor with non-small cell lung cancer who had a complete response to radiotherapy plus ipilimumab. Sequencing used peripheral blood, obtained from a patient treated with radiotherapy plus ipilimumab. CDR3 nucleotide sequence: TGCAGCGTTGTGGGCAGGGGGCGCGGGAACTATGGCTACACCTTC. This encodes CSVVGRGRGNYGYTF.